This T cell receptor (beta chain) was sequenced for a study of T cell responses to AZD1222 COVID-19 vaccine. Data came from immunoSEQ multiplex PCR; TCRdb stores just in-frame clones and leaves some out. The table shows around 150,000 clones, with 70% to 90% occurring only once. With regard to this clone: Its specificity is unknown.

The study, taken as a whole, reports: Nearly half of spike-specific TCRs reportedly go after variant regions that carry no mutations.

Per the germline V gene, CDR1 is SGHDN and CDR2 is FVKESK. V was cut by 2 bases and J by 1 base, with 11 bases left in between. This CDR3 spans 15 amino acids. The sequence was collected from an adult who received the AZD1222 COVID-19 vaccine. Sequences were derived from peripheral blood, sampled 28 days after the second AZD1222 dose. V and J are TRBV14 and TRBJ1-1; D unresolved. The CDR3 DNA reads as TGTGCCAGCAGCCAATATCGCAGGACGAACACTGAAGCTTTCTTT. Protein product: CASSQYRRTNTEAFF.